The text below deals with one T cell receptor beta chain. As yet, its antigen is unknown. The assay was immunoSEQ multiplex PCR, and TCRdb's table has in-frame clones only and misses some. The sample contains hundreds of thousands of clones, around four fifths of which appear only once. This sample was taken from a study of shared clonotypes between healthy human individuals. Overall study results and limits: Even with large depth, rarefaction showed that sorted-subset sequencing was incomplete.

The CDR3 sequence is 13 residues long. CDR1 SGHDT and CDR2 YYEEEE come from the germline V gene. Germline trimming cut 5 bases from V and 7 bases from J; bases unmatched to any gene: 7. The genes are TRBV5-6 and TRBJ1-1; 8 bases fit TRBD1. The sequence derives from a woman in her 30s in good health. The sequenced sample was memory CD4+ T cells sorted from blood. The subset: CD45RA-negative fraction. The CDR3 protein is CASRSTGDGEAFF. CDR3 nucleotide sequence: TGTGCCAGCAGGTCGACAGGGGATGGTGAAGCTTTCTTT.